This TCR beta chain appears in the sequencing data of a study of blood T cells in healthy people across ages. Whole-study results and caveats: Researchers judged that diversity estimates from one million T cells fell short of true values.

With respect to this clonotype: Antigen unknown.

A second about 7 to 11 cycle PCR used barcoded and J-beta primers. The authors tagged each cDNA molecule using a template-switch adaptor with 12 random nucleotides. TCRdb recomputed calls from the 5' RACE reads with MiXCR, one row per CDR3 protein. Altogether about a million distinct CDR3 sequences are present, 35% to 40% being singletons, with the ten largest covering about an eighth. This CDR3 spans 15 amino acids. Trimming cost V 3 bases and J 5 bases; bases outside gene matches: 10. Germline CDR1 is SGDLS and CDR2 is YYNGEE. The V call is TRBV9, the J call TRBJ1-1; 7 positions match TRBD1. The clonotype comes from a man between 18 and 29 years old in good health. Sequenced input: blood. The CDR3: CASSARPGGGTEAFF. For the CDR3, the DNA is TGTGCCAGCAGCGCTCGACCAGGGGGTGGAACTGAAGCTTTCTTT.